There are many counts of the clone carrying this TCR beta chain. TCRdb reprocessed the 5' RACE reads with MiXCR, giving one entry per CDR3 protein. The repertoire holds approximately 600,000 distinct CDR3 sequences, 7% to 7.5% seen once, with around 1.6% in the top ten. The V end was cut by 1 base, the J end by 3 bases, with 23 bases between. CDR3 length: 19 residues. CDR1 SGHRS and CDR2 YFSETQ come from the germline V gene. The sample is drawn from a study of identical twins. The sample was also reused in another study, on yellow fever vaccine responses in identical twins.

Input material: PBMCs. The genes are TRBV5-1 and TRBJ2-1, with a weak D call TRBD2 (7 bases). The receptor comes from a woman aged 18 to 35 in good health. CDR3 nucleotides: TGCGCCAGCAGCTTGAGGGGGAGAAGAACGGGAGGCCTCTACAATGAGCAGTTCTTC. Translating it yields CASSLRGRRTGGLYNEQFF.